These T cell receptor beta chains were read from a single sample in a study of OX40 agonist ivuxolimab in advanced cancers. Here immunoSEQ multiplex PCR was the method, and the copy in TCRdb shows in-frame clones only, minus some. The table shows roughly 66,000 clones, with under 85% occurring only once. The sequencing used CD4+ or CD8+ T cells sorted from blood, collected in a trial of the OX40 agonist ivuxolimab. These receptor sequences come from an adult with an advanced solid tumor such as melanoma, head and neck, liver or kidney cancer. The CDR3 runs from the conserved cysteine through the conserved F or W. The D gene is left open where the match is weak. Size values are once, few and many counts, or a class for expanded clones, and some rows have none.

>TRBD2|TRBJ2-7|-|TRBV5-1
CASSQGLAGGFLPEQYF
TGCGCCAGCAGCCAGGGACTAGCGGGAGGTTTTTTGCCCGAGCAGTACTTC
>-|TRBJ2-1|-|TRBV19
CASSPGSYNEQFF
TGTGCCAGTAGTCCGGGATCTTACAATGAGCAGTTCTTC
>TRBD1|TRBJ1-2|-|TRBV9
CASSVASGGGGYTF
TGTGCCAGCAGCGTAGCCTCAGGGGGTGGTGGCTACACCTTC
>-|TRBJ1-5|-|TRBV29-1
CSVGGLNQPQHF
TGCAGCGTTGGAGGACTTAATCAGCCCCAGCATTTT
>TRBD2|TRBJ2-7|-|TRBV5-1
CASSPIPGGIGYEQYF
TGCGCCAGCAGCCCCATTCCGGGAGGGATTGGGTACGAGCAGTACTTC
>TRBD1|TRBJ2-7|-|TRBV10-3
CATAPGGSSYEQYF
TGTGCCACAGCCCCAGGGGGAAGCTCCTACGAGCAGTACTTC
>-|TRBJ1-1|few|TRBV19
CASSTRNVGTEAFF
TGTGCCAGTAGTACCCGGAATGTGGGCACTGAAGCTTTCTTT
>-|TRBJ2-7|-|TRBV4-3
CASSQGQGGWYEQYF
TGCGCCAGCAGCCAAGGTCAGGGGGGCTGGTACGAGCAGTACTTC
>-|TRBJ2-7|-|TRBV11-2
CASSLLPRSSYEQYF
TGTGCCAGCAGCTTACTTCCCCGGAGCTCCTACGAGCAGTACTTC
>-|TRBJ2-7|-|TRBV28
CASSAPDRSYEQYF
TGTGCCAGCAGTGCCCCGGACCGCTCCTACGAGCAGTACTTC
>-|TRBJ2-3|-|TRBV18
CASSTLGGTDTQYF
TGTGCCAGCTCCACCTTAGGGGGCACAGATACGCAGTATTTT
>-|TRBJ2-1|-|TRBV5-1
CASSLVRNWDNEQFF
TGCGCCAGCAGCTTGGTTCGCAACTGGGACAATGAGCAGTTCTTC
>TRBD1|TRBJ2-3|-|TRBV4-1
CASSQVGTGVPTDTQYF
TGCGCCAGCAGCCAAGTCGGGACAGGGGTCCCCACAGATACGCAGTATTTT
>-|TRBJ2-7|-|TRBV5-8
CASSFGRTYEQYF
TGTGCCAGCAGCTTCGGACGGACCTACGAGCAGTACTTC
>TRBD1|TRBJ1-6|-|TRBV28
CASSLPDRTGYHF
TGTGCCAGCAGTTTACCCGACAGGACAGGTTATCACTTT
>-|TRBJ1-2|-|TRBV11-3
CASKAGPANHYGYTF
TGTGCCAGCAAGGCGGGGCCGGCAAACCACTATGGCTACACCTTC
>-|TRBJ2-7|-|TRBV6-5
CASSYSGGATYEQYF
TGTGCCAGCAGTTACTCGGGGGGGGCTACCTACGAGCAGTACTTC
>TRBD1|TRBJ1-6|-|TRBV9
CASSPRGTGSNSPLHF
TGTGCCAGCAGCCCCCGGGGGACAGGGAGTAATTCACCCCTCCACTTT
>-|TRBJ1-2|-|TRBV6-5
CASSYSTALNYGYTF
TGTGCCAGCAGTTACTCGACAGCGCTGAACTATGGCTACACCTTC
>TRBD2|TRBJ2-7|few|TRBV25-1
CASSDRTSVYEQYF
TGTGCCAGCAGTGACCGGACTAGCGTTTACGAGCAGTACTTC
>TRBD2|TRBJ2-1|-|TRBV12-5
CASGLRGGYTYNEQFF
TGTGCTAGTGGTTTGCGGGGGGGGTACACCTACAATGAGCAGTTCTTC
>-|TRBJ1-2|-|TRBV28
CASSPPGWYGYTF
TGTGCCAGCAGTCCCCCAGGGTGGTATGGCTACACCTTC
>TRBD2|TRBJ2-2|-|TRBV5-4
CASSLRLADTGELFF
TGTGCCAGCAGCTTGCGACTAGCGGACACCGGGGAGCTGTTTTTT
>-|TRBJ2-5|-|TRBV10-2
CASSEAGKQETQYF
TGCGCCAGCAGTGAGGCGGGGAAACAAGAGACCCAGTACTTC
>-|TRBJ2-1|once|TRBV19
CASARPYNEQFF
TGTGCCAGTGCCAGGCCTTACAATGAGCAGTTCTTC
>-|TRBJ2-2|-|TRBV19
CASSKQEGNTGELFF
TGTGCCAGTAGCAAACAGGAGGGAAACACCGGGGAGCTGTTTTTT
>-|TRBJ1-4|medium-sized|TRBV7-9
CASSLGDNWGEKLFF
TGTGCCAGCAGCTTAGGAGACAACTGGGGTGAAAAACTGTTTTTT
>TRBD2|TRBJ2-2|-|TRBV19
CASTRGSGRTGELFF
TGTGCCAGTACCCGCGGGAGCGGGAGGACCGGGGAGCTGTTTTTT
>-|TRBJ1-3|-|TRBV5-4
CASSFGNSGNTIYF
TGTGCCAGCAGCTTCGGGAACTCTGGAAACACCATATATTTT
>-|TRBJ1-1|few|TRBV29-1
CSVAIQDTEAFF
TGCAGCGTTGCTATACAGGACACTGAAGCTTTCTTT
>TRBD1|TRBJ1-1|-|TRBV5-1
CASQGTVQNTEAFF
TGCGCCAGCCAGGGGACAGTACAGAACACTGAAGCTTTCTTT
>TRBD2|TRBJ2-1|-|TRBV4-3
CASSQPLAGAGSGDEQFF
TGCGCCAGCAGCCAGCCGCTAGCGGGAGCAGGCTCAGGTGATGAGCAGTTCTTC
>-|TRBJ2-5|-|TRBV5-8
CASSLGLDRKETQYF
TGTGCCAGCAGCTTGGGATTGGACAGAAAAGAGACCCAGTACTTC
>-|TRBJ2-3|-|TRBV27
CASGLGHPPNTDTQYF
TGTGCCAGCGGCCTGGGACACCCACCAAACACAGATACGCAGTATTTT
>-|TRBJ1-2|-|TRBV6-5
CASRKDTHYGYTF
TGTGCCAGCAGAAAGGACACTCACTATGGCTACACCTTC
>TRBD1|TRBJ2-3|-|TRBV5-1
CASSEPDRDYTDTQYF
TGCGCCAGCAGCGAACCGGACAGGGATTACACAGATACGCAGTATTTT
>TRBD2|TRBJ2-5|-|TRBV6-5
CASSSGGTIQETQYF
TGTGCCAGCAGCTCGGGGGGGACGATTCAAGAGACCCAGTACTTC
>-|TRBJ2-7|-|TRBV19
CASSIQFGSYEQYF
TGTGCCAGTAGTATCCAGTTTGGCAGCTACGAGCAGTACTTC
>-|TRBJ2-1|-|TRBV11-1
CASSSTGVDNEQFF
TGTGCCAGCAGCTCGACGGGAGTCGACAATGAGCAGTTCTTC
>-|TRBJ2-7|-|TRBV28
CASGTYEQYF
TGTGCCAGCGGGACCTACGAGCAGTACTTC
>-|TRBJ2-1|-|TRBV11-3
CASSLAPSYNEQFF
TGTGCCAGCAGCTTAGCTCCTAGCTACAATGAGCAGTTCTTC
>-|TRBJ1-1|-|TRBV9
CASSDRNGDMNTEAFF
TGTGCCAGCAGCGACCGAAACGGGGACATGAACACTGAAGCTTTCTTT
>-|TRBJ1-1|-|TRBV19
CASTTTSDTEAFF
TGTGCCAGTACCACAACCAGTGACACTGAAGCTTTCTTT
>-|TRBJ2-7|once|TRBV18
CASSPSGTDSYEQYF
TGTGCCAGCTCACCCTCCGGGACCGACTCCTACGAGCAGTACTTC
>-|TRBJ2-1|-|TRBV5-1
CASSFEGSSYNEQFF
TGCGCCAGCAGCTTTGAGGGGAGCTCCTACAATGAGCAGTTCTTC
>TRBD1|TRBJ1-2|-|TRBV7-9
CASSLGSGQGPYTF
TGTGCCAGCAGCTTGGGTTCTGGACAGGGCCCCTACACCTTC
>-|TRBJ1-2|-|TRBV4-3
CASSQDRGVGGYTF
TGCGCCAGCAGCCAAGATCGGGGGGTAGGAGGCTACACCTTC
>TRBD2|TRBJ2-3|few|TRBV13
CASSLGLARYAQAHTDTQYF
TGTGCCAGCAGCTTAGGACTAGCGAGATATGCCCAGGCCCACACAGATACGCAGTATTTT
>-|TRBJ2-7|-|TRBV6-1
CASRGSEQYF
TGTGCCAGCAGGGGGAGCGAGCAGTACTTC
>TRBD2|TRBJ2-5|-|TRBV27
CASSFREGREQYF
TGTGCCAGCAGTTTCCGGGAGGGCCGGGAGCAGTACTTC
>TRBD1|TRBJ2-7|-|TRBV6-5
CASSSDRGSYEQYF
TGTGCCAGCAGTTCCGACAGGGGGTCCTACGAGCAGTACTTC
>-|TRBJ2-2|-|TRBV5-1
CASSLSTNTGELFF
TGCGCCAGCAGCTTGTCTACTAACACCGGGGAGCTGTTTTTT
>-|TRBJ2-3|-|TRBV5-4
CASSLGRQYTDTQYF
TGTGCCAGCAGCTTGGGGCGGCAGTACACAGATACGCAGTATTTT
>-|TRBJ1-2|-|TRBV30
CAWSVRGDYGYTF
TGTGCCTGGAGTGTAAGGGGAGACTATGGCTACACCTTC
>-|TRBJ2-1|-|TRBV7-9
CASSLGDHSIEQFF
TGTGCCAGCAGCTTAGGGGACCATAGCATAGAGCAGTTCTTC